The source of this TCR beta chain is a study of human T cells and chemical hapten exposure. The overall study: Sensitizing treatment utilized 2% DPC over a roughly 2 cm by roughly 2 cm portion of upper inner arm skin.

Germline CDR1 and CDR2: DFQATT and SNEGSKA (reference sequence). The CDR3 covers 15 residues. Trimming pared 1 base from V and 4 bases from J, leaving 11 bases between. Time point in this sample: patch test 1, 2 weeks after DPC sensitization. Treatment reported: therapeutic diphenylcyclopropenone sensitization with weekly scalp DPC. This clonotype was observed many times. Each CDR3 protein is one row after TCRdb ran MiXCR on the RACE reads. The table has tens of thousands of distinct CDR3 sequences, about 9.3% seen once. This specimen was whole blood, taken in connection with sensitization to the hapten diphenylcyclopropenone (DPC). The chain combines TRBV20-1 with TRBJ1-6; no firm D call. The clonotype comes from a middle-aged woman with alopecia areata. Some clones in this sample may be carry-over from other donors' samples. The CDR3 DNA reads as TGCAGTGCTAGAGCCGCAGTTTCTTATAATTCACCCCTCCACTTT. Residues: CSARAAVSYNSPLHF.